This T cell receptor (beta chain) derives from a study of T cells in Graves' hyperthyroidism and ophthalmopathy. CDR1 is DFQATT and CDR2 is SNEGSKA in the germline V gene (reference sequence). Trimming cost V 0 bases and J 2 bases, with 5 bases left between them. The CDR3 loop spans 13 amino acids. The hyperthyroidism patients had all been newly diagnosed, and their disease duration was under 2 months. Their ages ranged from 18 to 65 years. Regions amplified from RNA transcripts were the TCR beta CDR3 regions. The HTBI set primed first-round TCR CDR3 RT-PCR. TCRdb redid the calling of the multiplex PCR reads with MiXCR, one entry per CDR3 protein. The sample consists of about 770,000 distinct CDR3 sequences, roughly a sixth of them appearing once.

The receptor was isolated from a woman in her forties or fifties with Graves' hyperthyroidism that later progressed to Graves' ophthalmopathy. The specimen sequenced was blood. The V gene is TRBV20-1, the J gene TRBJ1-3, with a possible D match to TRBD1 (5 bases). CDR3 region: CSARDRAGNTIYF. CDR3 sequence (DNA): TGCAGTGCTAGAGACAGGGCTGGAAACACCATATATTTT.